The 28 T cell receptor beta chains reported below all come from one sample, sequenced in a study of cytomegalovirus exposure and HLA in healthy donors. It was with 60 Vbeta and 13 Jbeta primers that the PCR ran. Profiled with immunoSEQ multiplex PCR; TCRdb holds only in-frame clones, not every one. The sample has 95,000 to 110,000 clones, 65% to 85% seen once. The sample taken for sequencing was PBMCs. The receptors shown here come from a man aged 25 to 45 in good health and CMV-seronegative.

This clone has more than one count but fewer than ten. The rearrangement joins TRBV10-2 to TRBJ2-7, with 10 bases aligning to TRBD1. The germline V gene encodes CDR1 WSHSY and CDR2 SAAADI. The CDR3 length is 15 residues. V lost 2 bases, J lost 4 bases, and 5 bases stayed unmatched. This CDR3 reads CASSERDRGPYEQYF. DNA for the CDR3: TGCGCCAGCAGTGAGAGGGACAGGGGTCCGTACGAGCAGTACTTC.

The chain has TRBV6-5 and TRBJ1-2, with D tentatively TRBD1 (5 bases). Germline V gives CDR1 MNHEY, CDR2 SVGAGI. V shed 6 bases and J shed 8 bases, with 13 bases lying between them. The CDR3 spans 12 residues. The CDR3 sequence: CASRKGSHGYTF. DNA for the CDR3: TGTGCCAGCAGAAAGGGGTCTCACGGCTACACCTTC.

This clone was picked up a small number of times. The chain joins TRBV11-3 to TRBJ2-2, with 9 nucleotides matching TRBD2. The ends lost 5 bases at V and 4 bases at J; junction bases unmatched: 5. CDR1 and CDR2 from the germline V gene are SGHNT and YENEEA. This CDR3 contains 15 residues. The CDR3 sequence is CASSMRGGGTGELFF. The CDR3 DNA reads TGTGCCAGCAGCATGCGGGGGGGAGGCACCGGGGAGCTGTTTTTT.

CDR3 DNA: TGCGCCAGCAGCTTGACGTCGACTGGAGAGACCCAGTACTTC. Its protein is CASSLTSTGETQYF. The rearrangement joins TRBV5-1 to TRBJ2-5, with unresolved D. This CDR3 is 14 amino acids long. Germline CDR1 reads SGHRS; CDR2 reads YFSETQ. The ends were cut back, 1 base at V and 4 bases at J, with 11 bases in the middle. The full variable domain, completed using reference TRBV5-1 and TRBJ2-5, is KAGVTQTPRYLIKTRGQQVTLSCSPISGHRSVSWYQQTPGQGLQFLFEYFSETQRNKGNFPGRFSGRQFSNSRSEMNVSTLELGDSALYLCASSLTSTGETQYFGPGTRLLVL.

This clone was detected a few times. The chain uses TRBV5-1 and TRBJ2-4; 12 bases line up with TRBD2. The J segment lost 7 bases and the V segment lost 3 bases, leaving 11 bases of the junction unmatched. The CDR3 is 17 amino acids. Germline CDR1 and CDR2: SGHRS and YFSETQ. CDR3 residues: CASSSFSSSGRGNIQYF. The CDR3 region has the DNA TGCGCCAGCAGCTCCTTCTCGTCTAGCGGGAGGGGTAACATTCAGTACTTC.

V and J are TRBV9 and TRBJ1-1; D perhaps matches TRBD1 (6 bases). V was trimmed by 1 base and J by 1 base, leaving 8 bases between them. Germline values: CDR1 SGDLS, CDR2 YYNGEE. CDR3 length equals 14 residues. CDR3 in amino acids: CASSVKGQNTEAFF. The DNA of the CDR3 is TGTGCCAGCAGCGTAAAGGGACAGAACACTGAAGCTTTCTTT. The full variable domain, with the rest looked up from reference TRBV9 and TRBJ1-1, is DSGVTQTPKHLITATGQRVTLRCSPRSGDLSVYWYQQSLDQGLQFLIQYYNGEERAKGNILERFSAQQFPDLHSELNLSSLELGDSALYFCASSVKGQNTEAFFGQGTRLTVV.

Concerning this clone: The same CDR3 arises from other DNA sequences in this sample as well. The rearrangement joins TRBV7-9 to TRBJ1-1; TRBD1 matches at 8 bases. V was clipped by 1 base and J by 3 bases; unmatched bases: 4. CDR3 size: 15 residues. Germline V gene lookup returns CDR1 SEHNR and CDR2 FQNEAQ (reference sequence). The CDR3 DNA is TGTGCCAGCAGCTTAGGCGACAGGGGAGACACTGAAGCTTTCTTT. Its protein is CASSLGDRGDTEAFF.

V gene TRBV5-3 combines with J gene TRBJ1-5; 9 positions agree with TRBD1. TRBV5-3 is placed among ORFs of uncertain function. V lost 4 bases and J lost 0; bases outside the gene matches: 8. CDR3 size: 17 residues. The CDR3 DNA follows: TGTGCCAGAAGCCCCGGGACAGGGAGATATAGCAATCAGCCCCAGCATTTT. As protein: CARSPGTGRYSNQPQHF.

This clone was observed a single time. The gene calls are TRBV6-4 and TRBJ2-1, with 7 bases matching TRBD1. The CDR3 loop spans 16 amino acids. Germline V gives CDR1 MRHNA, CDR2 SNTAGT. V lost 5 bases to trimming and J lost 4 bases; unmatched junction nucleotides: 11. The CDR3 DNA sequence: TGTGCCAGCAGTCCCCGCGCAGGGGGTCTGTACAATGAGCAGTTCTTC. This codes for CASSPRAGGLYNEQFF.

CDR3 loop: CASSLGAQIYGYTF. For the CDR3, the DNA is TGCGCCAGCAGCTTGGGTGCACAAATCTATGGCTACACCTTC. This sequence joins TRBV5-1 and TRBJ1-2; D unclear. V lost 0 bases to trimming and J lost 4 bases, with 10 bases between them. The CDR3 is 14 amino acids. The V gene's germline CDR1 is SGHRS and CDR2 YFSETQ.

The V call is TRBV7-9, the J call TRBJ1-4; D is ambiguous. This CDR3 spans 15 amino acids. Germline CDR1 reads SEHNR; CDR2 reads FQNEAQ (reference sequence). The ends were cut back, 8 bases at V and 0 bases at J, with 13 bases in the middle. The CDR3 protein is CASGESGATNEKLFF. CDR3 nucleotide sequence: TGTGCCAGCGGCGAGTCCGGAGCAACTAATGAAAAACTGTTTTTT. Full variable domain (missing parts from reference TRBV7-9 and TRBJ1-4): DTGVSQNPRHKITKRGQNVTFRCDPISEHNRLYWYRQTLGQGPEFLTYFQNEAQLEKSRLLSDRFSAERPKGSFSTLEIQRTEQGDSAMYLCASGESGATNEKLFFGSGTQLSVL.

J is TRBJ2-3 and V is TRBV5-4; no reliable D call. The CDR3 consists of 14 residues. From germline, CDR1 is SGHNT and CDR2 YYREEE (reference sequence). The V gene lost 2 bases and the J gene lost 5 bases, with 12 bases spanning the gap. The CDR3 reads CASSLSASGDTQYF. For the CDR3, the DNA is TGTGCCAGCAGCTTATCCGCGTCGGGAGATACGCAGTATTTT.

This clone was seen only a few times. V gene TRBV28 combines with J gene TRBJ2-1, with D perhaps TRBD1 (6 bases). The V gene's germline CDR1 is MDHEN and CDR2 SYDVKM. With 11 bases removed from V and 4 bases from J, the gap between germline ends came to 21 bases. The CDR3 extends over 15 amino acids. CDR3 sequence (DNA): TGTGCCGGCTGCAAGGGGGACAAAACATACAATGAGCAGTTCTTC. Translated: CAGCKGDKTYNEQFF. Together with reference TRBV28 and TRBJ2-1, the CDR3 gives the full variable domain: DVKVTQSSRYLVKRTGEKVFLECVQDMDHENMFWYRQDPGLGLRLIYFSYDVKMKEKGDIPEGYSVSREKKERFSLILESASTNQTSMYLCAGCKGDKTYNEQFFGPGTRLTVL.

The V and J genes are TRBV7-2 and TRBJ1-5; unclear D gene. This CDR3 comprises 14 residues. Germline values: CDR1 SGHTA, CDR2 FQGNSA. Trimming stripped 1 base from V and 0 bases from J, with 4 bases between. The DNA of the CDR3 is TGTGCCAGCAGCTTAGATAATAGCAATCAGCCCCAGCATTTT. It is translated as CASSLDNSNQPQHF.

The genes are TRBV4-1 and TRBJ2-7, with 11 bases that match TRBD1. Germline-derived CDR1 and CDR2 are MGHRA and YSYEKL. Germline trimming cut 4 bases from V and 4 bases from J; bases unmatched to any gene: 6. The CDR3 runs 15 residues. The CDR3 here is CASSPVDRGLYEQYF. As DNA, the CDR3 is TGCGCCAGCAGCCCGGTGGACAGGGGGCTGTACGAGCAGTACTTC.

The chain recombines TRBV30 with TRBJ1-2; 7 positions agree with TRBD1. The CDR3 is made up of 14 amino acids. J lost 3 bases, V lost 5 bases, and 9 bases had no gene match. CDR1 is GTSNPN, CDR2 SVGIG, per germline (reference sequence). The CDR3 region is CAWQTGLDYYGYTF. The CDR3 DNA reads as TGTGCCTGGCAGACAGGGTTAGACTACTATGGCTACACCTTC.

The chain carries TRBV11-2 and TRBJ2-3; weak D call: TRBD2 (5 bases). Trimming stripped 5 bases from V and 3 bases from J, with 9 bases between. This CDR3 contains 13 residues. The germline gives CDR1 SGHAT, CDR2 FQNNGV. The chain's CDR3 is CASSPRGTDTQYF. The CDR3 DNA follows: TGTGCCAGCAGCCCCCGGGGAACAGATACGCAGTATTTT. The whole variable domain, remainder taken from reference TRBV11-2 and TRBJ2-3, is EAGVAQSPRYKIIEKRQSVAFWCNPISGHATLYWYQQILGQGPKLLIQFQNNGVVDDSQLPKDRFSAERLKGVDSTLKIQPAKLEDSAVYLCASSPRGTDTQYFGPGTRLTVL.

V is TRBV4-2 and J is TRBJ2-5; D is ambiguous. Matching the DNA end better, TRBJ2-7 makes the J call doubtful. CDR1 LGHNA and CDR2 YNFKEQ come from the germline V gene. This CDR3 contains 11 residues. CDR3 bases: TGTGCCAGCAGCCAAGAGTACGAGCAGTACTTC. It codes for CASSQEYEQYF.

The chain uses TRBV29-1 and TRBJ2-1; TRBD2 agrees at 8 bases. The J segment lost 0 bases and the V segment lost 8 bases, leaving 12 bases of the junction unmatched. Germline V CDR1 and CDR2: SQVTM, ANQGSEA. The CDR3 sequence is 16 residues long. The CDR3 coding sequence is TGCAGCTATGCGGGAGGTAAACTTGGCTCCTACAATGAGCAGTTCTTC. This sequence encodes CSYAGGKLGSYNEQFF.

The chain joins TRBV4-2 to TRBJ1-2; D gene uncertain. V gave up 4 bases and J gave up 8 bases, with 14 bases separating them. Germline V gene sequence: CDR1 LGHNA, CDR2 YNFKEQ. CDR3 size: 13 residues. The CDR3 loop reads CASSPTDGYGYTF. Here the CDR3 DNA reads TGTGCCAGCAGCCCGACCGACGGGTACGGCTACACCTTC.

The chain carries TRBV28 and TRBJ2-7; 8 bases map to TRBD2. The CDR3 length is 17 residues. Per germline, CDR1 MDHEN and CDR2 SYDVKM. The V segment lost 2 bases and the J segment 2 bases; nucleotides outside the gene matches: 11. CDR3: CASSLPPGGRAAYEQYF. CDR3 sequence (DNA): TGTGCCAGCAGTTTACCACCGGGGGGGCGGGCTGCCTACGAGCAGTACTTC.

The V gene is TRBV11-1, the J gene TRBJ2-5; 8 nucleotides agree with TRBD1. V trimming: 5 bases; J trimming: 5 bases; junction bases outside the gene matches: 13. The CDR3 is 16 residues long. Germline V gene sequence: CDR1 SGHAT, CDR2 FQDESV (reference sequence). DNA for the CDR3: TGTGCCAGCAGCCGAATTGACAGGGGTGCCAGGGAGACCCAGTACTTC. Protein sequence: CASSRIDRGARETQYF.

This chain connects TRBV6-1 to TRBJ1-5; a possible D gene is TRBD1 (5 bases). Trimming cost V 2 bases and J 7 bases, with 12 bases left between them. Looked up from germline, CDR1 is MNHNS and CDR2 is SASEGT. The CDR3 runs to 14 residues. The CDR3 protein is CASSERGYGQPQHF. CDR3 nucleotides: TGTGCCAGCAGTGAACGGGGGTACGGCCAGCCCCAGCATTTT.

The chain employs TRBV10-1 and TRBJ2-3, with D hard to call. V lost 6 bases, J lost 2 bases, and 9 bases lay in between. Germline V CDR1 and CDR2: WNHNN, SYGVQD (reference sequence). The CDR3 covers 13 residues. CDR3 sequence: CASSTGDTDTQYF. The CDR3 nucleotides are TGCGCCAGCAGCACGGGTGACACAGATACGCAGTATTTT.

This chain links TRBV30 with TRBJ2-7, with TRBD2 matching 8 bases. This CDR3 is built from 13 residues. Germline V gives CDR1 GTSNPN, CDR2 SVGIG (reference sequence). Unmatched junction bases numbered 6, after V lost 8 bases and J lost 0 bases. Written as DNA, the CDR3 is TGTGCCCAGCGGGAGCCCTCCTCCTACGAGCAGTACTTC. Protein sequence: CAQREPSSYEQYF.

V gene TRBV4-2 combines with J gene TRBJ2-1, with 12 bases fitting TRBD2. Trimming at V came to 0 bases and at J to 3 bases, leaving 6 bases not matched to a gene. Germline values: CDR1 LGHNA, CDR2 YNFKEQ. The CDR3 is 18 amino acids. The CDR3 nucleotides are TGTGCCAGCAGCCAAGATTTGGCTAGCGGGAGGGGCTACAATGAGCAGTTCTTC. Translated: CASSQDLASGRGYNEQFF.

The rearrangement joins TRBV29-1 to TRBJ2-3; 7 bases fit TRBD1. Germline assignment: CDR1 SQVTM and CDR2 ANQGSEA. The junction had 7 bases not matched to a gene; V was cut back by 6 bases and J by 4 bases. CDR3 length: 13 amino acids. DNA for the CDR3: TGCAGCGTGACAGGGTTGCGTGCAGATACGCAGTATTTT. As protein: CSVTGLRADTQYF.

The chain links TRBV5-1 to TRBJ2-3, with TRBD2 as a possible D gene (6 bases). CDR1 and CDR2 (germline): SGHRS, YFSETQ. V was clipped by 4 bases and J by 2 bases, with 14 bases between them. The CDR3 runs 15 residues. CDR3 region: CASSLQAGNTDTQYF. The CDR3 DNA follows: TGCGCCAGCAGCCTCCAGGCGGGAAACACAGATACGCAGTATTTT.